This TCR beta chain was identified during a study of CD8+ T cells in alopecia areata. Study summary: Among treated patients, oral tofacitinib was administered at 5 to 10 mg twice daily.

The V end lost 7 bases, the J end lost 5 bases, and 11 bases lay between the germline ends. The CDR3 is 12 residues long. This clone was recorded a few times. It was cDNA, reverse transcribed from extracted RNA, that served as the sequencing template. The data were produced by immunoSEQ multiplex PCR, yet TCRdb's version contains in-frame clones alone and is incomplete. The table has some 150,000 clones, about 53% seen once. Obtained from alopecia areata patients were lesional scalp punch biopsies along with peripheral blood. The researchers isolated CD4+ and CD8+ T cells from PBMCs by sorting. This clonotype was sampled from a human donor with alopecia areata. The chain recombines TRBV23-1 with TRBJ1-2, with D hard to call. TRBV23-1 is classed as an ORF, of uncertain function. The sample here was CD8+ T cells sorted from blood, taken at week 0. This CDR3 reads CASKLVEYGYTF. The CDR3 DNA follows: TGCGCCAGCAAACTCGTTGAGTATGGCTACACCTTC.